The 6 T cell receptor beta chains listed next were all sequenced from one sample in a study of vaccination effects on CD4 cells after COVID-19. Before sequencing, viral peptide pools were used by the ViraFEST assay to expand antigen-specific CD4+ T cells. CD4+ T cells were isolated after 10 days of culture. Between March and December 2020, the person had a SARS-CoV-2 infection that PCR confirmed. No antigen is known for these receptors. Measured with immunoSEQ multiplex PCR; TCRdb has only the in-frame clones, and not every one. This table has about 26,000 clones, about four fifths appearing once. Sample: CD4+ T cells from PBMCs cultured with HCoV-NL63 spike peptides, taken before COVID-19 vaccination. The source is a human donor who had a prior SARS-CoV-2 infection.

The CDR3 here is CASSPGLVNYEQYF. Written as DNA, the CDR3 is TGTGCCAGCTCACCGGGACTAGTTAATTACGAGCAGTACTTC. The chain carries TRBV18 and TRBJ2-7; 8 bases match TRBD2. V dropped 3 bases and J dropped 4; count of bases not matched to a gene: 5. Germline-derived CDR1 and CDR2 are KGHSH and LQKENI. The CDR3 is 14 residues long.

The rearrangement links TRBV7-2 to TRBJ2-5; unclear D gene. V lost 6 bases to trimming and J lost 5 bases, with 10 bases between them. Germline CDR1 is SGHTA and CDR2 is FQGNSA. The CDR3 loop spans 12 amino acids. CDR3 coding DNA: TGTGCCAGCAGGTCTAGTGGGGAGACCCAGTACTTC. Protein product: CASRSSGETQYF.

The chain uses TRBV12-3 or TRBV12-4 and TRBJ1-6; D gene ambiguous. Deletions cut 5 bases from V and 7 bases from J, with 9 bases between. CDR3 length: 13 residues. The CDR3 reads CASSVVGNSPLHF. Written as DNA, the CDR3 is TGTGCCAGCAGTGTAGTCGGGAATTCACCCCTCCACTTT.

The rearrangement joins TRBV9 to TRBJ1-4; D may be TRBD1 (5 bases). V was clipped by 6 bases and J by 2 bases, with 11 bases between them. Germline-derived CDR1 and CDR2 are SGDLS and YYNGEE. The CDR3 loop spans 14 amino acids. CDR3 protein: CASTPSGTNEKLFF. In DNA form, the CDR3 reads TGTGCCAGCACACCTTCAGGGACTAATGAAAAACTGTTTTTT.

Only one count was recorded for this clone. The gene calls are TRBV4-1 and TRBJ2-3; TRBD2 matches 10 bases. V was pared by 1 base and J by 8 bases, with 9 bases of the junction left unmatched. CDR1 is MGHRA and CDR2 is YSYEKL in the germline V gene. The CDR3 spans 16 residues. CDR3 in amino acids: CASSQVDSGGRGTQYF. The CDR3 DNA reads as TGCGCCAGCAGCCAAGTCGATAGCGGGGGGAGGGGTACGCAGTATTTT.

This clone appeared a few times. The chain employs TRBV5-1 and TRBJ1-1; D is possibly TRBD1 (5 bases). CDR1 is SGHRS, CDR2 YFSETQ, per germline. The CDR3 length is 15 residues. Trimming left V 3 bases short and J 2 bases short, with 14 bases between. In DNA form, the CDR3 reads TGCGCCAGCAGCTCGAAAGGGGTGGAAAACACTGAAGCTTTCTTT. It specifies CASSSKGVENTEAFF.